A single sample gave rise to the 30 T cell receptor beta chains below, sequenced in a study of diagnostic markers for celiac disease. One entry per CDR3 protein, without DNA, is what TCRdb gives after re-calling the reads. This table holds some 7,500 distinct CDR3 sequences. Material for sequencing was either unsorted cells or a sorted T cell fraction (not recorded which). All receptors come from a human donor. This table probably holds off-target reads from a library built for another chain.

The V and J genes are TRBV5-5 and TRBJ1-4; with no DNA, the TCRdb D assignment of TRBD1 cannot be verified. In germline, CDR1 is SGHKS, CDR2 YYEKEE (reference sequence). This CDR3 spans 16 amino acids. The CDR3 reads CASSLHQGASNEKLFF.

The chain recombines TRBV7-2 with TRBJ2-2. Germline CDR1 and CDR2: SGHTA and FQGNSA. The CDR3 runs to 14 residues. The CDR3 reads CASSLASGAGELFF.

The chain uses TRBV2 and TRBJ1-4. This CDR3 has 14 amino acids. CDR1 and CDR2 from the germline V gene are SNHLY and FYNNEI. This CDR3 reads CASQIRATNEKLFF.

Judged by frequency, this clonotype is medium-sized. The genes are TRBV30 and TRBJ2-3. Germline CDR1 is GTSNPN and CDR2 is SVGIG (reference sequence). The CDR3 spans 14 residues. The CDR3 reads CAWSDGASTDTQYF.

By frequency, this clonotype is medium-sized. This rearrangement joins TRBV12-3 or TRBV12-4 to TRBJ1-4. This CDR3 contains 15 residues. The CDR3 is CASSPRAATNEKLFF.

The gene calls are TRBV14 and TRBJ2-1; absent DNA, TCRdb's TRBD1 call cannot be checked. The CDR3 is 15 amino acids. CDR1 is SGHDN, CDR2 FVKESK, per germline. The CDR3 loop is CASSKGFRGYGEQFF.

Measured by frequency, this clonotype is medium-sized (0.01 to 0.1%). V usage is TRBV29-1 and J usage is TRBJ1-2; the D call from TCRdb, TRBD1, cannot be confirmed without DNA. Germline V lookup: CDR1 SQVTM, CDR2 ANQGSEA. This CDR3 is 14 amino acids long. The chain's CDR3 is CSVEEVRQGGGYTF.

The rearrangement uses TRBV29-1 and TRBJ2-5; with no DNA, the TCRdb D assignment of TRBD2 cannot be verified. The CDR3 is 13 residues long. CDR1 SQVTM and CDR2 ANQGSEA come from the germline V gene. The CDR3 loop is CSVALAGRETQYF. The whole variable domain, remainder taken from reference TRBV29-1 and TRBJ2-5, is SAVISQKPSRDICQRGTSLTIQCQVDSQVTMMFWYRQQPGQSLTLIATANQGSEATYESGFVIDKFPISRPNLTFSTLTVSNMSPEDSSIYLCSVALAGRETQYFGPGTRLLVL.

The V and J genes are TRBV4-2 and TRBJ2-7. This CDR3 contains 13 residues. The germline V gene has CDR1 LGHNA and CDR2 YNFKEQ. The CDR3 is CASSQSPGHEQYF.

The V call is TRBV5-5, the J call TRBJ2-7; TCRdb outputs TRBD2, but without DNA this stays unchecked. Germline CDR1 is SGHKS and CDR2 is YYEKEE (reference sequence). This CDR3 is built from 14 residues. This CDR3 reads CASENGLAGARWYF.

The J gene is TRBJ1-4, the V gene TRBV20-1; TCRdb's D call, TRBD1, is unchecked because there is no DNA. CDR3 length equals 15 residues. Germline V gene lookup returns CDR1 DFQATT and CDR2 SNEGSKA (reference sequence). CDR3 loop: CSATTGGEANEKLFF.

Judged by frequency, this clonotype is medium-sized. The chain combines TRBV5-1 with TRBJ1-2; without DNA, the TCRdb call of TRBD1 cannot be checked. The CDR3 length is 14 residues. Germline CDR1 and CDR2: SGHRS and YFSETQ. CDR3 amino acids: CASSPIRAGYGYTF.

V and J are TRBV6-6 and TRBJ2-7. The germline V gene has CDR1 MNHNY and CDR2 SVGAGI (reference sequence). The CDR3 is 11 amino acids. The CDR3 loop reads CASRESYEQYF.

The chain links TRBV5-1 to TRBJ2-1; TCRdb gives TRBD1 as the D gene, but with no DNA this cannot be confirmed. Germline values: CDR1 SGHRS, CDR2 YFSETQ. This CDR3 region has 12 residues. This chain's CDR3 is CASKLGGNEQFF.

The CDR3 spells CASRPRAGGPSYNEQFF. The chain is built from TRBV7-2 and TRBJ2-1; as DNA is missing, the TRBD2 call by TCRdb cannot be tested. The CDR3 is made up of 17 amino acids. Looked up from germline, CDR1 is SGHTA and CDR2 is FQGNSA.

The rearrangement joins TRBV10-2 to TRBJ2-1; there is no DNA to check the TCRdb D call of TRBD2. Germline-derived CDR1 and CDR2 are WSHSY and SAAADI. This CDR3 region has 15 residues. The CDR3 reads CASRERGAFHNEQFF.

The CDR3 here is CASTRYPSGGYEGQFF. The V gene is TRBV2, the J gene TRBJ2-1; the TRBD2 assignment by TCRdb is unverifiable without DNA. Germline V gives CDR1 SNHLY, CDR2 FYNNEI. The CDR3 is 16 residues long.

The V gene is TRBV24-1, the J gene TRBJ2-3; TCRdb's assignment of TRBD2 cannot be checked, as there is no DNA. The length of the CDR3 is 13 residues. Germline assignment: CDR1 KGHDR and CDR2 SFDVKD. CDR3 sequence reads: CATSLAGTDTQYF.

The V and J genes are TRBV30 and TRBJ2-3; TCRdb proposes TRBD1, but this gene call is untestable without DNA. Germline V gene lookup returns CDR1 GTSNPN and CDR2 SVGIG (reference sequence). CDR3 size: 12 residues. The CDR3 here is CAWSVGADTQYF.

The chain combines TRBV3-1 with TRBJ1-4; there is no DNA to check the TCRdb D call of TRBD1. This CDR3 is 16 amino acids long. Per germline, CDR1 LGHDT and CDR2 YNNKEL (reference sequence). The CDR3 region is CASTGRDTGGNEKLFF.

Considering frequency, this clonotype is medium-sized. The chain recombines TRBV10-3 with TRBJ2-3; as DNA is missing, the TRBD1 call by TCRdb cannot be tested. This CDR3 is 13 amino acids long. Germline V gene sequence: CDR1 ENHRY, CDR2 SYGVKD. The CDR3 sequence is CAIKGTGTDTQYF.

This clonotype is labeled large based on frequency. The chain combines TRBV29-1 with TRBJ1-3. The CDR3 extends over 12 amino acids. Germline V gene lookup returns CDR1 SQVTM and CDR2 ANQGSEA. The CDR3 spells CSVWFSGNTIYF.

This clonotype is called large based on its frequency. The chain joins TRBV12-3 or TRBV12-4 to TRBJ1-2. This CDR3 is 11 amino acids long. The CDR3 sequence: CASSQGSGYTF.

The chain joins TRBV18 to TRBJ2-6. Germline CDR1 reads KGHSH; CDR2 reads LQKENI. CDR3 length: 15 residues. The CDR3 spells CASSPAPSGANVLTF. Combining the CDR3 with reference TRBV18 and TRBJ2-6 gives the whole variable domain NAGVMQNPRHLVRRRGQEARLRCSPMKGHSHVYWYRQLPEEGLKFMVYLQKENIIDESGMPKERFSAEFPKEGPSILRIQQVVRGDSAAYFCASSPAPSGANVLTFGAGSRLTVL.

The chain combines TRBV20-1 with TRBJ2-7; the D call from TCRdb, TRBD1, cannot be confirmed without DNA. Germline loops: CDR1 DFQATT, CDR2 SNEGSKA (reference sequence). This CDR3 is 14 amino acids long. CDR3 loop: CSAYSGGGMNEQYF.

The rearrangement joins TRBV4-2 to TRBJ2-3; TCRdb gives TRBD1 as the D gene, but with no DNA this cannot be confirmed. The CDR3 totals 17 residues. Germline V gene sequence: CDR1 LGHNA, CDR2 YNFKEQ. The CDR3 region is CASSQGGTRGGPQTQYF.

The chain carries TRBV20-1 and TRBJ2-5. The CDR3 is 13 amino acids. CDR1 and CDR2 from the germline V gene are DFQATT and SNEGSKA (reference sequence). CDR3 amino acids: CSARVLGKETQYF.

The CDR3 here is CASTLVGTANEKLFF. This rearrangement joins TRBV5-1 to TRBJ1-4; with no DNA, the TCRdb D assignment of TRBD1 cannot be verified. The CDR3 runs 15 residues. Germline V gene sequence: CDR1 SGHRS, CDR2 YFSETQ.

This chain uses TRBV5-1 with TRBJ2-1; TCRdb names TRBD2, which stays unverified in the absence of DNA. Germline V CDR1 and CDR2: SGHRS, YFSETQ. This CDR3 is 19 amino acids long. CDR3 region: CASSHLVPGLAGSYNEQFF.

By frequency, this clonotype registers medium-sized. The gene calls are TRBV20-1 and TRBJ2-1; there is no DNA to check the TCRdb D call of TRBD1. This CDR3 is 14 amino acids long. Germline V CDR1 and CDR2: DFQATT, SNEGSKA (reference sequence). This CDR3 is CSAYRATTGGEQFF.